This T cell receptor (beta chain) was obtained from a study of cytomegalovirus exposure and HLA in healthy donors. The CDR3 sequence is 15 residues long. V was clipped by 5 bases and J by 1 base, with 14 bases between them. Germline V gives CDR1 MNHEY, CDR2 SMNVEV (reference sequence). PCR employed 60 Vbeta and 13 Jbeta primers. Generated by immunoSEQ multiplex PCR, the TCRdb table keeps only in-frame clones and is missing some. The table shows about 99,000 clones, with around 76% occurring only once. Sequencing was done on a sample of PBMCs. The clonotype was recovered from a woman aged 18-35 years in good health and CMV-seropositive. The chain carries TRBV27 and TRBJ1-1; D call uncertain. The CDR3 reads CASSPRGGRNTEAFF. As DNA, the CDR3 is TGTGCCAGCAGTCCGCGGGGAGGGCGGAACACTGAAGCTTTCTTT.